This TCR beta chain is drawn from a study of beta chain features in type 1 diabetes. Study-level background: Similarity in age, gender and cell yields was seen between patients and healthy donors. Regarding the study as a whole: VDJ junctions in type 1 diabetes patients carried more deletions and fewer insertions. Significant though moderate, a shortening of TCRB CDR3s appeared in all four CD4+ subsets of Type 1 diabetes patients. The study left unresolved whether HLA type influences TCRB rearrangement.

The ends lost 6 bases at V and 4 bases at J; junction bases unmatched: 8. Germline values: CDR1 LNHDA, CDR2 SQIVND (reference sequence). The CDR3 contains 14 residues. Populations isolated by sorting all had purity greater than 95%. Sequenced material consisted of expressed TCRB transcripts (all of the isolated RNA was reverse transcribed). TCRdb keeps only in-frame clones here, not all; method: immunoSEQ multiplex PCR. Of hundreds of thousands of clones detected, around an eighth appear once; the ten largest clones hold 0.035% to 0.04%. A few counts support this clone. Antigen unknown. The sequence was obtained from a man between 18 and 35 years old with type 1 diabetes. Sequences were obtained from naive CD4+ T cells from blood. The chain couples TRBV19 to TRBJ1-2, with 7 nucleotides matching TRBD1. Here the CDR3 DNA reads TGTGCCAGTAGCCCGACAGGGACAACCTATGGCTACACCTTC. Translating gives CASSPTGTTYGYTF.